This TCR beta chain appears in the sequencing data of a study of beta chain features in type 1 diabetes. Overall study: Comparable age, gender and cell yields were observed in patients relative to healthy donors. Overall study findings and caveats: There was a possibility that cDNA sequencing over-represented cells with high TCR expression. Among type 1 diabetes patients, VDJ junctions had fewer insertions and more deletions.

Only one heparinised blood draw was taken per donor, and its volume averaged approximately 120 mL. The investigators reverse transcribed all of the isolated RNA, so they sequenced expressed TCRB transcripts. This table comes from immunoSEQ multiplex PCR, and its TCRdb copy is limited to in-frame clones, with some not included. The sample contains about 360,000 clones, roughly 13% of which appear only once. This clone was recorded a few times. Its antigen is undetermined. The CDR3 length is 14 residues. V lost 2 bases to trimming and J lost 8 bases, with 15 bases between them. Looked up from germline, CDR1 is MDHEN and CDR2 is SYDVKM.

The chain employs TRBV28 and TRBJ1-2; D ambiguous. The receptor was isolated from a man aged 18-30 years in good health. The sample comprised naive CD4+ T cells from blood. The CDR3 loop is CASSLGGNFGGYTF. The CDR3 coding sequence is TGTGCCAGCAGTTTAGGAGGGAATTTCGGGGGCTACACCTTC.